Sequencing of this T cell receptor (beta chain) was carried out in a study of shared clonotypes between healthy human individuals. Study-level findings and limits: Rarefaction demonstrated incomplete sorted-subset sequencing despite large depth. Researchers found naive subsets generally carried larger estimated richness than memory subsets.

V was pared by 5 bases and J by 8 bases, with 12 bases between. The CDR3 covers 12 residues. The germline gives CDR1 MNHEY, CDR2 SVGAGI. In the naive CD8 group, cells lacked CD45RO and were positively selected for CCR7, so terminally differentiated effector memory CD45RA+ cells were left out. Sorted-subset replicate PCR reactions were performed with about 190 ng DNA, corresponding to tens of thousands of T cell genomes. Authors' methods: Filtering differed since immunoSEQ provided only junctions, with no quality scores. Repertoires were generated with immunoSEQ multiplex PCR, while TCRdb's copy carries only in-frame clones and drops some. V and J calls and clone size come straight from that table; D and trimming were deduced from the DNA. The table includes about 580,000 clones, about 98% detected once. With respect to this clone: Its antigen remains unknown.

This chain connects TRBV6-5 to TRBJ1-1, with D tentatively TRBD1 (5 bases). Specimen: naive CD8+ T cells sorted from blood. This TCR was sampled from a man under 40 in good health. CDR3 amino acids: CASSGSRDEAFF. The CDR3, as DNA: TGTGCCAGCAGTGGATCCCGGGACGAAGCTTTCTTT.